The T cell receptor beta chain under discussion was sequenced for a study of blood T cell repertoires in COVID-19. At the level of the study: Whether acute or convalescent, the COVID-19 samples came from the United States, Italy and Spain. In each case, the material was cDNA or gDNA derived from T cells, B-cell-depleted T cells, or PBMCs.

There are a few counts of this clone. Germline V gene lookup returns CDR1 SGHTS and CDR2 YDEGEE. Trimming took off 7 bases at V and 0 bases at J, with 10 bases between the two ends. This CDR3 is built from 14 residues. Under the authors' procedure: Reference gene primer amplification gave estimated nucleated cell counts. TCRdb keeps only in-frame clones here, not all; method: immunoSEQ multiplex PCR. The V and J calls and the clone size are those of that table, but D and trimming were determined from the DNA. The table has 110,000 to 150,000 clones, more than 80% seen once. This TCR came from a woman older than 75 with acute or convalescent COVID-19. The sample consisted of peripheral blood. V usage is TRBV5-8 and J usage is TRBJ1-4; the D is unclear. The CDR3 coding sequence is TGTGCCAGCCCGCCGGGAGCAACTAATGAAAAACTGTTTTTT. Amino acid sequence: CASPPGATNEKLFF.